This TCR beta chain was recorded in a study of TIL therapy for anti-PD-1-resistant metastatic lung cancer. Whole-study findings and limits: The cohort had more treatment-naive, never-smoker and oncogene-addicted patients than typical.

The time point here: pre-treatment sample, taken before nivolumab and TIL therapy. The tumor samples were excised metastases, mostly pleural nodules or supraclavicular lymph nodes. About this clone: Its antigen is currently unknown.

Sequencing used immunoSEQ v3. Sequenced by immunoSEQ multiplex PCR; TCRdb stores in-frame clones only, minus some. The data show more than 90,000 clones, with 50% to 70% seen just once and roughly 11% held by the top ten. Germline loops: CDR1 SEHNR, CDR2 FQNEAQ (reference sequence). CDR3 size: 16 residues. V gave up 4 bases and J gave up 8 bases; unmatched junction bases: 14. This clonotype was sampled from a person between 25 and 79 years old with non-small cell lung cancer. The source material was tumor tissue, sampled at baseline. V and J are TRBV7-9 and TRBJ2-1; 7 nucleotides line up with TRBD2. The chain's CDR3 is CASSSPRLAVGDEQFF. The CDR3 DNA is TGTGCCAGCAGCTCCCCCCGGCTAGCGGTTGGCGATGAGCAGTTCTTC.